This record looks at one TCR beta chain sequence and its context. Its cognate antigen has yet to be identified. Lacking the conserved final phenylalanine or tryptophan, this CDR3 likely reflects a read error. From its first to its last residue, the CDR3 has 14 amino acids. Here the CDR3 DNA is all that survives: 42 bases in frame from base 1. Trimming removed 5 bases from V and 4 bases from J; the gene matches leave 7 bases unexplained. CDR1 and CDR2, looked up from the germline V gene (reference sequence), are LNHNV and YYDKDF. This record comes from a study of T cells in Graves' hyperthyroidism and ophthalmopathy (dated by TCRdb to between 2018 and 2021). Context from the whole study: Peripheral blood samples were taken at initial diagnosis, before any treatment was given. TCR Vbeta CDR3 sequencing of 120 to 150 peripheral blood samples (under 45 ophthalmopathy, some 75 hyperthyroidism and roughly 17 progressor patients) is reported in the paper. In about 6 Graves' hyperthyroidism patients, the study also compared T-cell repertoires from thyroid tissue with T-cell repertoires from blood. Whether ophthalmopathy could be predicted prospectively was tested in an independent validation cohort made up of approximately 19 hyperthyroidism patients plus 17 patients who later progressed to ophthalmopathy. A discovery cohort of around 100 patients, 43 with Graves' ophthalmopathy and about 60 with stable Graves' hyperthyroidism, was used to find distinguishing TCR V-J signatures. After blood sampling, hyperthyroidism patients were treated with methimazole at a starting dose of 30 mg daily, and ophthalmopathy patients were treated with high-dose intravenous methylprednisolone. The 100 discovery patients were randomly divided into training and test sets at a 7:3 ratio.

Overall study results and their limits: Blood samples also contained most of the expanded thyroid clonotypes (frequency above 0.001), which suggests that blood repertoires may reflect thyroid immune responses. A 13 V-J signature model separated ophthalmopathy from stable hyperthyroidism, with about 90% sensitivity and roughly 82% specificity in cross-validation and 80%/75% in testing. In validation, the model predicted progression to ophthalmopathy a median of about 6 months before onset, with roughly 71% sensitivity and about 75% specificity. No statistical method was used to fix the sample size in advance, and group allocation was not hidden from the investigators.

In the ophthalmopathy patients, disease was moderately to severely active, with a Clinical Activity Score of 3 or more, a NOSPECS grade of 4 or more, and a duration of less than 3 months. Exclusion was applied to patients with uncontrolled infections, other autoimmune diseases, pregnancy or lactation. Diagnoses were established on the basis of clinical symptoms, serum thyroxine and TRAb, thyroid ultrasound, and orbital computed tomography. Ficoll-Paque density gradient centrifugation was used to isolate PBMCs from approximately 10 ml of fresh peripheral blood. Trizol reagent was used to extract total RNA, and RNA quality was then checked on an Agilent 2100 Bioanalyzer. TCR beta CDR3 regions were amplified from RNA transcripts. The TCR CDR3 was subjected to a first round of RT-PCR using the HTBI primer set and the Qiagen OneStep RT-PCR kit. The libraries were constructed in a second round of multiplex PCR and then size-selected and purified. Libraries were sequenced paired-end with 100 bp reads on an Illumina HiSeq2000. The authors' analysis ran thus. SOAPnuke was used to process the raw data, with reads discarded if the reads contained adapters or uncalled bases, had a mean Phred below 15, or lacked an exact constant-primer or identifier match. COPE v1.2.5 was used to merge the high-quality paired reads, and each unique nucleotide sequence was defined as a clonotype. MiTCR v1.1 was used to align the clonotypes against IMGT TRBV, TRBD and TRBJ reference segments. Analysis was restricted to V-J combinations with a frequency above 0.0001, which covered 98% to 99.2% of repertoires. A TCS score was defined as the ratio between F50 (clonal expansion) and ExV (chaos), using BLOSUM62-based TCRdist between CDR3 peptides within each V-J. Welch's t-statistics and random forest reduced just over 500 V-J features to fewer than 15, which were used in a naive Bayes classifier (R e1071). TCRdb ran its own pipeline on the public reads, namely fastp trimming at Q25 and MiXCR clone calling, and kept in-frame beta chains. A single entry per CDR3 protein holds the most common genes and DNA from its merged rows. TCRdb, not the authors, supplied the V and J calls. Recorded for this sample are approximately 620,000 distinct CDR3 sequences; about 16% of them occurred a single time. The ten largest clones add up to roughly 3.5% of the sample.

Sequencing used blood. The sequence joins TRBV15 to TRBJ2-7; 8 bases in between match TRBD1. This TCR was sampled from a woman aged 40 to 50 with Graves' ophthalmopathy. Read as DNA, the sequence is TGTGCCACCAGCGAGCAGGGGGCAGGGTACGAGCAGTACCTC. The encoded protein is CATSEQGAGYEQYL.